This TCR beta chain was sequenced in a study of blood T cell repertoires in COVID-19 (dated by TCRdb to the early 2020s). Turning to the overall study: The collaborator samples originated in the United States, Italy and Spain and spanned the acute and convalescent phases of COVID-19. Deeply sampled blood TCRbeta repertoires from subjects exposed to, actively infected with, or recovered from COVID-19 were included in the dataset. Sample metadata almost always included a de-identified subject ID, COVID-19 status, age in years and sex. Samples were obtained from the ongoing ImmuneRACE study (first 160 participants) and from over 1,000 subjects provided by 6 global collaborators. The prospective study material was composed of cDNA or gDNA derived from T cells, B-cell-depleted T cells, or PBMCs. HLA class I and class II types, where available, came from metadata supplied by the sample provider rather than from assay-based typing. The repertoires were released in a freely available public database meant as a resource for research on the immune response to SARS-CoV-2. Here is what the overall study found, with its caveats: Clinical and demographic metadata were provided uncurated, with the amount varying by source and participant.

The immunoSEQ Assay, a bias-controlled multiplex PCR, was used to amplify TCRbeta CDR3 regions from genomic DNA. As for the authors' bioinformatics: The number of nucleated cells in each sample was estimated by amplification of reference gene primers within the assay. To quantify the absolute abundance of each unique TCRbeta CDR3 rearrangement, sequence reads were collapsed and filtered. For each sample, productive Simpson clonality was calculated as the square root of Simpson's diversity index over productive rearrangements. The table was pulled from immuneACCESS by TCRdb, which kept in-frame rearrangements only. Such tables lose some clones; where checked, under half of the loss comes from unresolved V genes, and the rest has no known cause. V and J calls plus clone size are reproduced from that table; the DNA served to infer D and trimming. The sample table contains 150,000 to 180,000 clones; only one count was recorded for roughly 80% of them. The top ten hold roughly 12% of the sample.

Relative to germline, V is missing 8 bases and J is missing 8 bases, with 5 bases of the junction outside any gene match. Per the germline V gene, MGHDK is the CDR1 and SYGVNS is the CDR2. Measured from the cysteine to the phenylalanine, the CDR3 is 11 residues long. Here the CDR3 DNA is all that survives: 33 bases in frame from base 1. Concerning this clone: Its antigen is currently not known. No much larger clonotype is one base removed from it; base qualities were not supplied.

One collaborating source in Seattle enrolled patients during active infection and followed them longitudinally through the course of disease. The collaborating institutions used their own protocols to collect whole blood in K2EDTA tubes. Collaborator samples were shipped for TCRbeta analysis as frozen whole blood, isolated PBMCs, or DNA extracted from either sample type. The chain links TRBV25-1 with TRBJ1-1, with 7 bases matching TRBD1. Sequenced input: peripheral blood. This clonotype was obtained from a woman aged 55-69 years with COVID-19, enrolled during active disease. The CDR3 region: CASGDRAEAFF. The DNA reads TGTGCCAGCGGAGACAGGGCAGAAGCTTTCTTT.